These 28 T cell receptor beta chains came from one sample sequenced in a study of T cell responses to AZD1222 COVID-19 vaccine. The assay was immunoSEQ multiplex PCR, and TCRdb's table has in-frame clones only and misses some. The table shows about 120,000 clones, with roughly 85% occurring only once. The source material was peripheral blood, sampled on day 0 of MenACWY control vaccination. The receptors originated from an adult in good health.

The chain is built from TRBV9 and TRBJ2-3, with 9 bases fitting TRBD2. The length of the CDR3 is 20 residues. The ends lost 0 bases at V and 1 base at J; junction bases unmatched: 15. Germline V gene lookup returns CDR1 SGDLS and CDR2 YYNGEE. The CDR3 coding sequence is TGTGCCAGCAGCGTAGCTAGGTCAGCGGGGGGTACTCAGCGCACAGATACGCAGTATTTT. It yields the protein CASSVARSAGGTQRTDTQYF.

V gene TRBV20-1 combines with J gene TRBJ1-5; maybe TRBD1 (5 bases). Germline CDR1 is DFQATT and CDR2 is SNEGSKA (reference sequence). The ends were cut back, 3 bases at V and 7 bases at J, with 16 bases in the middle. The CDR3 consists of 14 residues. The CDR3 here is CSASWGQGIQPQHF. The CDR3 DNA reads TGCAGTGCTAGTTGGGGTCAGGGAATACAGCCCCAGCATTTT.

This clone was detected once. This specimen includes other DNA sequences encoding the same CDR3. The genes are TRBV28 and TRBJ2-3, with D possibly being TRBD2 (7 bases). This CDR3 has 14 amino acids. Germline V gene data show CDR1 as MDHEN and CDR2 as SYDVKM. The germline V and J ends were trimmed by 5 bases and 5 bases, with 14 bases remaining between them. The CDR3 protein is CASSPPGGEDTQYF. CDR3 sequence (DNA): TGTGCCAGCAGTCCCCCGGGGGGCGAAGATACGCAGTATTTT.

The genes are TRBV7-8 and TRBJ2-2; D not resolved. CDR1 and CDR2 from the germline V gene are SGHVS and FQNEAQ. Trimming shortened V by 5 bases and J by 1 base, and 20 bases separated the two germline ends. The CDR3 sequence is 18 residues long. CDR3 in amino acids: CASSTQIPGAQNTGELFF. CDR3 nucleotides: TGTGCCAGCAGCACGCAAATTCCGGGCGCCCAGAACACCGGGGAGCTGTTTTTT. The complete variable domain, with remaining parts taken from reference TRBV7-8 and TRBJ2-2, reads GAGVSQSPRYKVAKRGQDVALRCDPISGHVSLFWYQQALGQGPEFLTYFQNEAQLDKSGLPSDRFFAERPEGSVSTLKIQRTQQEDSAVYLCASSTQIPGAQNTGELFFGEGSRLTVL.

This chain uses TRBV4-1 with TRBJ1-3, with 8 bases aligning to TRBD1. CDR1 and CDR2 from the germline V gene are MGHRA and YSYEKL. The ends lost 2 bases at V and 2 bases at J; junction bases unmatched: 2. The CDR3 covers 15 residues. CDR3 DNA sequence: TGCGCCAGCAGCCAACAGGGGGCTGCTGGAAACACCATATATTTT. This translates into CASSQQGAAGNTIYF.

This clone occurred once. CDR3 in amino acids: CASSQDPGYTEAFF. The CDR3, as DNA: TGCGCCAGCAGCCAAGATCCGGGTTACACTGAAGCTTTCTTT. The J gene is TRBJ1-1, the V gene TRBV4-3; D unclear. The V end was cut by 0 bases, the J end by 3 bases, with 8 bases between. This CDR3 is built from 14 residues. Germline lookup yields CDR1 LGHNA and CDR2 YSLEER.

The CDR3 sequence: CATRPDRGKTEKLFF. CDR3 DNA: TGTGCCACCAGGCCCGACAGGGGGAAAACTGAAAAACTGTTTTTT. This chain connects TRBV24-1 to TRBJ1-4, with 9 bases that match TRBD1. The CDR3 totals 15 residues. Trimming took 7 bases from V and 7 from J; bases not matched to a gene: 9. In germline, CDR1 is KGHDR, CDR2 SFDVKD.

The J gene is TRBJ1-2, the V gene TRBV5-1; 8 bases are shared with TRBD1. CDR1 and CDR2 from the germline V gene are SGHRS and YFSETQ. The J segment lost 7 bases and the V segment lost 7 bases, leaving 6 bases of the junction unmatched. This CDR3 is built from 12 residues. Here the CDR3 reads CASRTGTGGYTF. CDR3 DNA: TGCGCCAGCCGGACAGGGACGGGTGGCTACACCTTC.

The chain employs TRBV19 and TRBJ1-1, with unresolved D. Germline V gene sequence: CDR1 LNHDA, CDR2 SQIVND (reference sequence). The CDR3 has 13 amino acids. The V and J ends lost 3 bases and 8 bases respectively, with 13 bases between them. The CDR3 DNA is TGTGCCAGTAGTATCCGTAGCGCCCCCGAAGCTTTCTTT. Amino acids: CASSIRSAPEAFF.

The chain carries TRBV5-1 and TRBJ2-5, with TRBD2 matching 7 bases. This CDR3 region has 15 residues. Germline-derived CDR1 and CDR2 are SGHRS and YFSETQ. After removal of 2 bases from V and 3 bases from J, the junction contained 7 bases not matched to a gene. CDR3 in amino acids: CASSLPGGTKETQYF. CDR3 in DNA: TGCGCCAGCAGCTTACCGGGAGGAACCAAAGAGACCCAGTACTTC.

The gene calls are TRBV28 and TRBJ1-6; possibly TRBD1 for D (5 bases). Trimming left V 3 bases short and J 7 bases short, with 13 bases between. The CDR3 spans 15 residues. CDR1 and CDR2 from the germline V gene are MDHEN and SYDVKM. In DNA form, the CDR3 reads TGTGCCAGCAGTTTTGGCAGGGCCCCCAATTCACCCCTCCACTTT. It encodes CASSFGRAPNSPLHF. Variable domain in full (rest from reference TRBV28 and TRBJ1-6): DVKVTQSSRYLVKRTGEKVFLECVQDMDHENMFWYRQDPGLGLRLIYFSYDVKMKEKGDIPEGYSVSREKKERFSLILESASTNQTSMYLCASSFGRAPNSPLHFGNGTRLTVT.

The CDR3 spells CASSLGGATNEKLFF. In DNA form, the CDR3 reads TGCGCCAGCAGCTTAGGGGGGGCAACTAATGAAAAACTGTTTTTT. The chain has TRBV5-1 and TRBJ1-4, with D possibly TRBD1 on 6 matching bases. The CDR3 loop spans 15 amino acids. The V and J ends lost 2 bases and 0 bases respectively, with 8 bases between them. CDR1 and CDR2 (germline): SGHRS, YFSETQ.

V gene TRBV5-1 combines with J gene TRBJ2-5; D call uncertain. CDR3 length: 12 residues. The V end was cut by 0 bases, the J end by 5 bases, with 5 bases between. Germline-derived CDR1 and CDR2 are SGHRS and YFSETQ. The CDR3 sequence: CASSLGRETQYF. The DNA for the CDR3 is TGCGCCAGCAGCTTGGGCCGGGAGACCCAGTACTTC.

V is TRBV14 and J is TRBJ2-5; D call uncertain. Looked up from germline, CDR1 is SGHDN and CDR2 is FVKESK. This CDR3 is built from 12 residues. The germline V and J ends were trimmed by 1 base and 5 bases, with 5 bases remaining between them. The CDR3 spells CASSQGWETQYF. The CDR3 coding sequence is TGTGCCAGCAGCCAAGGATGGGAGACCCAGTACTTC.

The V and J genes are TRBV18 and TRBJ2-3; 7 bases are a match to TRBD2. Per germline, CDR1 KGHSH and CDR2 LQKENI. The ends lost 3 bases at V and 7 bases at J; junction bases unmatched: 7. This CDR3 has 14 residues. The CDR3 region is CASSPASGVNTQYF. CDR3 in DNA: TGTGCCAGCTCACCCGCTAGCGGCGTTAATACGCAGTATTTT.

This rearrangement joins TRBV9 to TRBJ1-1; D is uncertain. Between the trimmed V and J ends, which lost 3 bases and 1 base, there was a span of 19 bases. This CDR3 has 17 residues. Germline assignment: CDR1 SGDLS and CDR2 YYNGEE. CDR3 DNA: TGTGCCAGCAGCGAGGGCCGAGTGTGGGGTACGAACACTGAAGCTTTCTTT. This translates into CASSEGRVWGTNTEAFF.

V is TRBV5-1 and J is TRBJ1-2, with unresolved D. Germline V lookup: CDR1 SGHRS, CDR2 YFSETQ. V was clipped by 0 bases and J by 4 bases, with 13 bases between them. The CDR3 length is 15 residues. This CDR3 reads CASSLAPEGFYGYTF. DNA of the CDR3: TGCGCCAGCAGCTTGGCCCCGGAGGGCTTCTATGGCTACACCTTC.

V and J are TRBV6-5 and TRBJ1-5; D might be TRBD1 (5 bases). Trimming left V 5 bases short and J 6 bases short, with 17 bases between. The CDR3 is 15 amino acids. Per the germline V gene, CDR1 is MNHEY and CDR2 is SVGAGI. The CDR3 protein is CASSPRWGVIQPQHF. The DNA for the CDR3 is TGTGCCAGCAGTCCTCGGTGGGGGGTAATTCAGCCCCAGCATTTT.

Here the CDR3 reads CASSVELAGGQNYEQYF. As DNA, the CDR3 is TGTGCCAGCAGTGTTGAACTAGCGGGGGGGCAGAACTACGAGCAGTACTTC. The chain combines TRBV2 with TRBJ2-7, with 13 bases lining up with TRBD2. The trim removed 4 bases at V and 3 bases at J, leaving 9 bases unmatched. The germline V gene has CDR1 SNHLY and CDR2 FYNNEI. CDR3 length: 17 residues.

CDR3 in amino acids: CASSVVADGTIYF. The CDR3 bases are TGTGCCAGCAGCGTAGTCGCCGACGGCACCATATATTTT. The chain couples TRBV9 to TRBJ1-3; D remains ambiguous. Germline CDR1 reads SGDLS; CDR2 reads YYNGEE. CDR3 size: 13 residues. Trimming took 0 bases from V and 9 from J, leaving 10 bases between them.

V and J are TRBV7-9 and TRBJ2-3; TRBD1 agrees at 10 bases. The germline V gene encodes CDR1 SEHNR and CDR2 FQNEAQ (reference sequence). Trimming took 3 bases from V and 0 from J; bases not matched to a gene: 3. The CDR3 has 16 amino acids. CDR3 residues: CASSLTGGASTDTQYF. DNA for the CDR3: TGTGCCAGCAGCTTGACAGGGGGCGCGAGCACAGATACGCAGTATTTT.

This clone has only a few counts. This rearrangement joins TRBV24-1 to TRBJ2-5; 7 bases are shared with TRBD1. Germline CDR1 is KGHDR and CDR2 is SFDVKD. The ends lost 3 bases at V and 1 base at J; junction bases unmatched: 4. CDR3 length: 15 residues. The DNA for the CDR3 is TGTGCCACCAGTGATCCACAGGGGATCCAAGAGACCCAGTACTTC. Protein: CATSDPQGIQETQYF.

The chain recombines TRBV6-5 with TRBJ2-7; D is ambiguous. Trimming cost V 2 bases and J 2 bases, with 10 bases left between them. This CDR3 is 14 amino acids long. CDR1 and CDR2 from the germline V gene are MNHEY and SVGAGI. CDR3 nucleotide sequence: TGTGCCAGCAGTTACCTCGGACGGCCCTACGAGCAGTACTTC. Protein product: CASSYLGRPYEQYF.

J is TRBJ2-3 and V is TRBV21-1; whether TRBD2, the table's D call, matches the DNA was not checked. TRBV21-1 constitutes a pseudogene. The CDR3 extends over 8 amino acids. The CDR3 sequence is CASRARYF. The CDR3, as DNA: TGTGCCAGCCGAGCGCGGTATTTT.

J is TRBJ2-1 and V is TRBV19; a weak D match, TRBD1 (6 bases). This CDR3 has 14 residues. Trimming removed 0 bases from V and 8 bases from J, with 11 bases in between. Per germline, CDR1 LNHDA and CDR2 SQIVND (reference sequence). CDR3 region: CASSIDQGQDEQFF. Written as DNA, the CDR3 is TGTGCCAGTAGTATAGATCAGGGGCAGGATGAGCAGTTCTTC.

The genes are TRBV3-1 (or the pseudogene TRBV3-2) and TRBJ2-3; 9 bases are shared with TRBD1. CDR3 length: 14 residues. Germline V lookup: CDR1 LGHDT, CDR2 YNNKEL (reference sequence). The V segment lost 6 bases and the J segment 5 bases; nucleotides outside the gene matches: 6. In DNA form, the CDR3 reads TGTGCCAGCAGGAGGACAGGGGTTCAAGATACGCAGTATTTT. It translates to CASRRTGVQDTQYF.

Remarks on this clone: In the same sample, other DNA sequences code for this CDR3. V is TRBV18 and J is TRBJ1-5, with D possibly matching TRBD1 (6 bases). Trimming shortened V by 2 bases and J by 0 bases, and 8 bases separated the two germline ends. Germline CDR1 KGHSH, CDR2 LQKENI. The length of the CDR3 is 15 residues. The CDR3 sequence: CASSPGTLSNQPQHF. In DNA, the CDR3 is TGTGCCAGCTCACCAGGGACACTTAGCAATCAGCCCCAGCATTTT. Based on the CDR3 plus reference TRBV18 and TRBJ1-5, the full variable domain is NAGVMQNPRHLVRRRGQEARLRCSPMKGHSHVYWYRQLPEEGLKFMVYLQKENIIDESGMPKERFSAEFPKEGPSILRIQQVVRGDSAAYFCASSPGTLSNQPQHFGDGTRLSIL.

This clone showed up just a few times. This chain connects TRBV20-1 to TRBJ2-7; weak D call: TRBD2 (6 bases). This CDR3 comprises 12 residues. The germline CDR1 and CDR2 sequences are DFQATT and SNEGSKA (reference sequence). With 3 bases removed from V and 6 bases from J, the gap between germline ends came to 12 bases. Here the CDR3 DNA reads TGCAGTGCTAGTGGAGGGATTCGCGAGCAGTACTTC. Protein: CSASGGIREQYF.